These 27 T cell receptor beta chains came from one sample sequenced in a study of coeliac disease. Some clones are missing from TCRdb's copy, which holds only in-frame ones; the method was immunoSEQ multiplex PCR. The table includes some 8,700 clones, around three fifths detected once. Sequences were obtained from intraepithelial lymphocytes from the gut. The receptors here all came from an older woman with celiac disease.

This clone turned up a few times. The chain links TRBV29-1 to TRBJ2-6; TRBD2 agrees at 7 bases. V lost 4 bases, J lost 0 bases, and 6 bases stayed unmatched. The CDR3 sequence is 16 residues long. Germline CDR1 SQVTM, CDR2 ANQGSEA. The chain's CDR3 is CSVVKRDPSGANVLTF. For the CDR3, the DNA is TGCAGCGTTGTCAAGCGGGATCCCTCTGGGGCCAACGTCCTGACTTTC.

The chain recombines TRBV5-1 with TRBJ1-2; no definite D call. The CDR3 runs 13 residues. Between the trimmed V and J ends, which lost 5 bases and 4 bases, there was a span of 12 bases. Germline V gene data show CDR1 as SGHRS and CDR2 as YFSETQ. For the CDR3, the DNA is TGCGCCAGCAGGGGGAGCAGCCTCTATGGCTACACCTTC. Encoded protein: CASRGSSLYGYTF.

The chain is built from TRBV6-1 and TRBJ2-1; 10 nucleotides align to TRBD2. The CDR3 has 15 amino acids. V lost 6 bases and J lost 8; bases outside the gene matches: 10. CDR1 is MNHNS and CDR2 is SASEGT in the germline V gene. The chain's CDR3 is CASSPGTSVRDEQFF. CDR3 coding DNA: TGTGCCAGCAGCCCCGGGACTAGCGTTAGGGATGAGCAGTTCTTC.

This chain connects TRBV29-1 to TRBJ2-7; 8 bases line up with TRBD1. Germline assignment: CDR1 SQVTM and CDR2 ANQGSEA. V gave up 7 bases and J gave up 6 bases; unmatched junction bases: 11. This CDR3 has 13 amino acids. The CDR3 here is CSGRDRLKGEQYF. The CDR3 region has the DNA TGCAGCGGCCGGGACAGGTTGAAGGGCGAGCAGTACTTC.

The chain uses TRBV5-4 and TRBJ2-5, with D perhaps TRBD1 (5 bases). The length of the CDR3 is 14 residues. Germline V gene lookup returns CDR1 SGHNT and CDR2 YYREEE (reference sequence). Trimming removed 9 bases at V and 2 bases at J, with 17 bases between. As DNA, the CDR3 is TGTGCCACCGAGAAGGAAGGGGAACAAGAGACCCAGTACTTC. Protein product: CATEKEGEQETQYF.

The chain employs TRBV5-1 and TRBJ2-3; D is undetermined. V was pared by 1 base and J by 4 bases, with 4 bases between. Germline lookup yields CDR1 SGHRS and CDR2 YFSETQ. This CDR3 comprises 12 residues. The CDR3, as DNA: TGCGCCAGCAGCTTGTTCTCAGATACGCAGTATTTT. It yields the protein CASSLFSDTQYF.

This clone was observed a few times. The chain is built from TRBV5-1 and TRBJ2-3; 10 bases match TRBD2. V was clipped by 1 base and J by 2 bases; unmatched bases: 10. Germline loops: CDR1 SGHRS, CDR2 YFSETQ. The CDR3 is made up of 18 amino acids. CDR3 in amino acids: CASSLLGLGTSDTDTQYF. CDR3 in DNA: TGCGCCAGCAGCTTGCTGGGACTGGGGACTAGCGACACAGATACGCAGTATTTT.

The CDR3 sequence is CASSSHLPGGPTGELFF. The CDR3 DNA reads TGTGCCAGCAGCTCCCACCTCCCGGGAGGGCCCACCGGGGAGCTGTTTTTT. The chain is built from TRBV11-2 and TRBJ2-2; 8 bases fit TRBD2. Trimming at V came to 4 bases and at J to 4 bases, leaving 11 bases not matched to a gene. The CDR3 has 17 residues. Per the germline V gene, CDR1 is SGHAT and CDR2 is FQNNGV.

This clone was seen more than once but under ten times. The V and J genes are TRBV29-1 and TRBJ2-5, with TRBD2 matching over 12 bases. Germline CDR1 is SQVTM and CDR2 is ANQGSEA. The CDR3 is made up of 16 amino acids. V gave up 4 bases and J gave up 4 bases; unmatched junction bases: 10. The CDR3 nucleotides are TGCAGCGTTGTGTACCTCCTAGCGGGAGGGGCAGAGACCCAGTACTTC. Its translation: CSVVYLLAGGAETQYF.

The chain has TRBV27 and TRBJ2-7; 7 bases fit TRBD1. The germline gives CDR1 MNHEY, CDR2 SMNVEV (reference sequence). This CDR3 has 14 amino acids. V was pared by 6 bases and J by 4 bases, with 9 bases of the junction left unmatched. The CDR3 DNA is TGTGCCAGCAGCCCGGGGACAGTTAGATACGAGCAGTACTTC. The encoded protein is CASSPGTVRYEQYF.

The rearrangement joins TRBV9 to TRBJ2-2; the D is unclear. Germline V gene sequence: CDR1 SGDLS, CDR2 YYNGEE. The CDR3 consists of 12 residues. V lost 1 base, J lost 8 bases, and 6 bases lay in between. The CDR3 is CASSVRSGELFF. The CDR3 DNA follows: TGTGCCAGCAGCGTACGTTCGGGGGAGCTGTTTTTT.

This clone was picked up one time. This sequence joins TRBV18 and TRBJ2-1; the match to TRBD2 covers 9 bases. CDR1 and CDR2 (germline): KGHSH, LQKENI. Germline trimming cut 2 bases from V and 8 bases from J; bases unmatched to any gene: 7. The CDR3 totals 15 residues. CDR3 loop: CASSPWMRGGDEQFF. For the CDR3, the DNA is TGTGCCAGCTCACCATGGATGCGGGGGGGCGATGAGCAGTTCTTC.

This clone occurred a few times. A read error likely explains this, since a far larger clone differs by one base. The same CDR3 arises from other DNA sequences in this sample as well. This chain connects TRBV5-1 to TRBJ2-7; D remains unclear. CDR3 size: 15 residues. Between the trimmed V and J ends, which lost 0 bases and 1 base, there was a span of 11 bases. The germline V gene has CDR1 SGHRS and CDR2 YFSETQ. CDR3 amino acids: CASSLVQAQSYEQYF. CDR3 DNA sequence: TGCGCCAGCAGCTTGGTTCAGGCACAATCCTACGAGCAGTACTTC.

The chain has TRBV4-1 and TRBJ2-5; a possible D gene is TRBD2 (5 bases). CDR3 length: 16 amino acids. The V gene lost 0 bases and the J gene lost 4 bases, with 15 bases spanning the gap. Germline CDR1 and CDR2: MGHRA and YSYEKL. The DNA of the CDR3 is TGCGCCAGCAGCCAAGAATCTCTCGGGGTTGGAGAGACCCAGTACTTC. Its protein is CASSQESLGVGETQYF.

This rearrangement joins TRBV7-8 to TRBJ2-4, with 9 bases identical to TRBD2. The CDR3 spans 15 residues. CDR1 SGHVS and CDR2 FQNEAQ come from the germline V gene. V shed 8 bases, J shed 1 base, and the junction held 6 bases outside the gene matches. The CDR3 DNA reads TGTGCCAGCGCCGCGGGGGGGACGGCCAAAAACATTCAGTACTTC. Amino acids: CASAAGGTAKNIQYF.

This chain links TRBV5-4 with TRBJ2-3, with 7 nucleotides matching TRBD1. This CDR3 region has 15 residues. CDR1 and CDR2 from the germline V gene are SGHNT and YYREEE (reference sequence). J was trimmed by 0 bases and V by 4 bases; bases with no gene match: 5. The CDR3 spells CASSPGTESTDTQYF. DNA for the CDR3: TGTGCCAGCAGCCCGGGGACAGAAAGCACAGATACGCAGTATTTT. Full variable domain (outside the CDR3, taken from reference TRBV5-4 and TRBJ2-3): ETGVTQSPTHLIKTRGQQVTLRCSSQSGHNTVSWYQQALGQGPQFIFQYYREEENGRGNFPPRFSGLQFPNYSSELNVNALELDDSALYLCASSPGTESTDTQYFGPGTRLTVL.

The chain's CDR3 is CASSYGGEQYF. The CDR3 region has the DNA TGTGCCAGCAGTTACGGTGGCGAGCAGTACTTC. The rearrangement joins TRBV11-2 to TRBJ2-7; D call uncertain. Trimming shortened V by 6 bases and J by 6 bases, and 9 bases separated the two germline ends. CDR1 is SGHAT and CDR2 is FQNNGV in the germline V gene. This CDR3 region has 11 residues.

The chain combines TRBV13 with TRBJ1-3; D is unresolved. Germline V lookup: CDR1 PRHDT, CDR2 FYEKMQ (reference sequence). CDR3 size: 12 residues. Trimming took 5 bases from V and 8 from J, leaving 10 bases between them. The DNA of the CDR3 is TGTGCCAGCAGCCCCTCGGCGGACACCATATATTTT. Protein sequence: CASSPSADTIYF.

The gene calls are TRBV5-1 and TRBJ2-7; the match to TRBD1 covers 9 bases. With 3 bases clipped from V and 5 bases from J, the junction kept 9 bases outside the gene matches. This CDR3 spans 15 amino acids. Germline V CDR1 and CDR2: SGHRS, YFSETQ. The chain's CDR3 is CASSWGQGQGNEQYF. CDR3 bases: TGCGCCAGCAGCTGGGGTCAGGGACAGGGAAACGAGCAGTACTTC.

This clone was detected once. This chain connects TRBV5-1 to TRBJ1-3; D not certain. Trimming cost V 2 bases and J 0 bases, with 9 bases left between them. This CDR3 comprises 15 residues. Germline V gene data show CDR1 as SGHRS and CDR2 as YFSETQ. The CDR3, as DNA: TGCGCCAGCAGCTTATCTCCGGGCTCTGGAAACACCATATATTTT. This encodes CASSLSPGSGNTIYF.

The V gene is TRBV10-1, the J gene TRBJ2-7, with TRBD1 matching over 9 bases. The length of the CDR3 is 13 residues. Germline-derived CDR1 and CDR2 are WNHNN and SYGVQD (reference sequence). Germline trimming cut 9 bases from V and 5 bases from J; bases unmatched to any gene: 8. The CDR3 DNA reads TGCGCCAGAACCGGGACAGGGTCCAACGAGCAGTACTTC. This gives the protein CARTGTGSNEQYF.

The chain couples TRBV5-1 to TRBJ2-5; 7 bases are shared with TRBD2. The germline CDR1 and CDR2 sequences are SGHRS and YFSETQ. Trimming removed 1 base from V and 4 bases from J; junction bases left unmatched: 1. The CDR3 is made up of 13 amino acids. The CDR3 nucleotides read TGCGCCAGCAGCTTGTCGGGAGGAGAGACCCAGTACTTC. It encodes CASSLSGGETQYF.

CDR3 sequence (DNA): TGCGCCAGCAGCTTGGCCCAGGGCCCCTACGAGCAGTACTTC. Its protein product is CASSLAQGPYEQYF. The V gene is TRBV5-1, the J gene TRBJ2-7; tentatively, D is TRBD1 (5 bases). The CDR3 is 14 residues long. The germline gives CDR1 SGHRS, CDR2 YFSETQ. Trimming cost V 0 bases and J 2 bases, with 9 bases left between them.

A few counts support this clone. J is TRBJ2-3 and V is TRBV28; D is possibly TRBD2 (5 bases). V was pared by 7 bases and J by 0 bases, with 11 bases between. Germline CDR1 is MDHEN and CDR2 is SYDVKM. The CDR3 contains 14 residues. The CDR3 loop reads CASTFRTSTDTQYF. CDR3 in DNA: TGTGCCAGCACCTTCAGGACTAGCACAGATACGCAGTATTTT.

By share of the sample, this clone is medium-sized (0.01 to 0.1%). The V gene is TRBV4-3, the J gene TRBJ2-2, with D possibly matching TRBD2 (5 bases). Trimming shortened V by 0 bases and J by 5 bases, and 10 bases separated the two germline ends. This CDR3 is 15 amino acids long. Germline V lookup: CDR1 LGHNA, CDR2 YSLEER. The CDR3 loop reads CASSQEAGGTGELFF. The CDR3 DNA reads TGCGCCAGCAGCCAAGAGGCAGGAGGAACCGGGGAGCTGTTTTTT.

The V gene is TRBV28, the J gene TRBJ1-5; TRBD1 might be the D (6 bases). Germline CDR1 MDHEN, CDR2 SYDVKM. Between the trimmed V and J ends, which lost 8 bases and 2 bases, there was a span of 22 bases. The CDR3 consists of 17 residues. The CDR3 DNA sequence: TGTGCCAGCTCTATCCTCGGGATCAGGGGTCGCAATCAGCCCCAGCATTTT. It yields the protein CASSILGIRGRNQPQHF.

V is TRBV9 and J is TRBJ1-2; possibly TRBD1 for D (5 bases). V shed 0 bases and J shed 4 bases, with 10 bases lying between them. Germline V lookup: CDR1 SGDLS, CDR2 YYNGEE. The CDR3 consists of 14 residues. CDR3 bases: TGTGCCAGCAGCGTAGCCCAGGGCTCCTATGGCTACACCTTC. Protein product: CASSVAQGSYGYTF.